Shown below are 32 T cell receptor beta chains from a single sample sequenced in a study of blood T cell repertoires in COVID-19. The table came from immunoSEQ multiplex PCR; TCRdb's copy has only in-frame clones and leaves some out. The table includes 310,000 or so clones, approximately 88% detected once. Sequenced material: PBMCs or T cells enriched from blood (not recorded which). The receptors shown here come from a young woman who had recovered from COVID-19.

The chain carries TRBV6-1 and TRBJ2-1; TRBD1 aligns across 10 bases. CDR3 length: 14 amino acids. Germline loops: CDR1 MNHNS, CDR2 SASEGT. V trimming: 1 base; J trimming: 11 bases; junction bases outside the gene matches: 5. The CDR3 loop is CASSEVRDRGQQFF. The CDR3 bases are TGTGCCAGCAGTGAAGTAAGGGACAGGGGACAGCAGTTCTTC.

As concerns this clone: The same CDR3 can be traced to other DNA sequences in this sample. Here the CDR3 reads CASSQDTGSSSYEQYF. The CDR3 coding sequence is TGCGCCAGCAGCCAAGATACGGGTTCGAGCTCCTACGAGCAGTACTTC. The V call is TRBV4-3, the J call TRBJ2-7; no clear D. The CDR3 has 16 amino acids. Germline V gives CDR1 LGHNA, CDR2 YSLEER. Trimming stripped 0 bases from V and 0 bases from J, with 12 bases between.

The rearrangement joins TRBV6-4 to TRBJ1-2; 7 bases fit TRBD1. The germline V gene has CDR1 MRHNA and CDR2 SNTAGT. Trimming removed 5 bases from V and 7 bases from J; junction bases left unmatched: 13. This CDR3 has 15 amino acids. The CDR3 loop is CASSPTQTGFFGYTF. The CDR3 DNA reads TGTGCCAGCAGTCCCACCCAGACAGGGTTTTTTGGCTACACCTTC.

The chain combines TRBV7-2 with TRBJ2-3; 11 positions match TRBD2. Trimming took 1 base from V and 2 from J; bases not matched to a gene: 8. The CDR3 consists of 18 residues. CDR1 SGHTA and CDR2 FQGNSA come from the germline V gene. CDR3 DNA sequence: TGTGCCAGCAGCTTAGACCGTGAACTAGCGGGGGCCACAGATACGCAGTATTTT. Its translation is CASSLDRELAGATDTQYF.

The genes are TRBV4-3 and TRBJ1-5; possibly TRBD1 for D (5 bases). The length of the CDR3 is 15 residues. Trimming stripped 0 bases from V and 6 bases from J, with 12 bases between. CDR1 is LGHNA, CDR2 YSLEER, per germline. The CDR3 sequence: CASSQEGGVGQPQHF. The CDR3 DNA reads as TGCGCCAGCAGCCAAGAGGGGGGGGTAGGTCAGCCCCAGCATTTT.

The chain recombines TRBV3-1 (or the pseudogene TRBV3-2) with TRBJ1-2; D is undetermined. V was cut by 0 bases and J by 4 bases, with 15 bases left in between. Germline lookup yields CDR1 LGHDT and CDR2 YNNKEL (reference sequence). The CDR3 contains 16 residues. The CDR3 loop reads CASSQEFLWGGYGYTF. The CDR3 DNA follows: TGTGCCAGCAGCCAAGAATTTCTATGGGGAGGCTATGGCTACACCTTC.

The gene calls are TRBV6-2 or TRBV6-3 and TRBJ1-5; possible D gene TRBD1, 6 bases. CDR3 length: 15 residues. Germline CDR1 MNHEY, CDR2 SVGEGT. V lost 6 bases and J lost 2, with 14 bases in between. CDR3 in amino acids: CASSTWTDGNQPQHF. CDR3 sequence (DNA): TGTGCCAGCAGCACCTGGACAGACGGCAATCAGCCCCAGCATTTT.

The rearrangement joins TRBV18 to TRBJ2-1; D gene unclear. Germline CDR1 is KGHSH and CDR2 is LQKENI. V was clipped by 0 bases and J by 5 bases, with 2 bases between them. The CDR3 is 12 residues long. CDR3 protein: CASSPPNNEQFF. DNA for the CDR3: TGTGCCAGCTCACCACCTAACAATGAGCAGTTCTTC. The full variable domain, rest sourced from reference TRBV18 and TRBJ2-1, is NAGVMQNPRHLVRRRGQEARLRCSPMKGHSHVYWYRQLPEEGLKFMVYLQKENIIDESGMPKERFSAEFPKEGPSILRIQQVVRGDSAAYFCASSPPNNEQFFGPGTRLTVL.

This clone was observed once. The chain joins TRBV2 to TRBJ1-4; TRBD1 might be the D (6 bases). CDR1 SNHLY and CDR2 FYNNEI come from the germline V gene. There are 13 residues in the CDR3. V was trimmed by 6 bases and J by 4 bases, leaving 9 bases between them. The chain's CDR3 is CASRTDSNEKLFF. The CDR3 coding sequence is TGTGCCAGCAGGACGGACAGTAATGAAAAACTGTTTTTT.

The rearrangement links TRBV7-2 to TRBJ1-5; D is uncertain. Deletions cut 5 bases from V and 6 bases from J, with 17 bases between. The CDR3 is 15 amino acids. Germline CDR1 reads SGHTA; CDR2 reads FQGNSA. CDR3 loop: CASSLTGRVGQPQHF. DNA for the CDR3: TGTGCCAGCAGCCTTACGGGGAGGGTAGGTCAGCCCCAGCATTTT.

The V call is TRBV11-3, the J call TRBJ2-3, with TRBD2 as a possible D gene (5 bases). The CDR3 spans 15 residues. Per germline, CDR1 SGHNT and CDR2 YENEEA. V dropped 5 bases and J dropped 0 bases, with 12 bases sitting between them. This chain's CDR3 is CASSRGGQSTDTQYF. CDR3 nucleotide sequence: TGTGCCAGCAGCCGCGGAGGTCAAAGCACAGATACGCAGTATTTT.

The chain has TRBV5-1 and TRBJ2-3; no clear D gene. Germline loops: CDR1 SGHRS, CDR2 YFSETQ. V gave up 1 base and J gave up 2 bases, with 11 bases separating them. The CDR3 totals 15 residues. The CDR3 reads CASSLLLLNTDTQYF. DNA for the CDR3: TGCGCCAGCAGCTTGCTTCTACTCAACACAGATACGCAGTATTTT.

The CDR3 loop is CASSYRQWLYEQYF. CDR3 DNA: TGTGCCAGCAGTTACAGACAGTGGTTATACGAGCAGTACTTC. The rearrangement links TRBV6-2 or TRBV6-3 to TRBJ2-7, with a possible D match to TRBD1 (5 bases). The V gene lost 2 bases and the J gene lost 4 bases, with 12 bases spanning the gap. Germline assignment: CDR1 MNHEY and CDR2 SVGEGT. The CDR3 is 14 residues long.

This clone was counted a single time. CDR3: CASSSGLTYEQYF. Here the CDR3 DNA reads TGTGCCAGCAGCTCGGGACTAACCTACGAGCAGTACTTC. The chain employs TRBV28 and TRBJ2-7; 7 bases map to TRBD2. The J segment lost 2 bases and the V segment lost 6 bases, leaving 4 bases of the junction unmatched. The CDR3 is 13 amino acids. Germline assignment: CDR1 MDHEN and CDR2 SYDVKM.

V and J are TRBV6-1 and TRBJ1-2; the match to TRBD1 covers 7 bases. CDR1 and CDR2 (germline): MNHNS, SASEGT. J lost 3 bases, V lost 2 bases, and 6 bases had no gene match. The CDR3 spans 15 residues. For the CDR3, the DNA is TGTGCCAGCAGTGAATTGAACAGGGGCGACTATGGCTACACCTTC. As protein: CASSELNRGDYGYTF.

The chain joins TRBV7-9 to TRBJ1-2; no reliable D call. The germline V and J ends were trimmed by 5 bases and 4 bases, with 14 bases remaining between them. Germline V gene lookup returns CDR1 SEHNR and CDR2 FQNEAQ (reference sequence). CDR3 length: 14 amino acids. In DNA, the CDR3 is TGTGCCAGCAGCCCCTCATTACTGAGCTATGGCTACACCTTC. Encoded protein: CASSPSLLSYGYTF.

The chain recombines TRBV28 with TRBJ2-3; TRBD2 might be the D (6 bases). CDR3 length equals 15 residues. Germline CDR1 and CDR2: MDHEN and SYDVKM. V lost 6 bases and J 2 bases, leaving 15 bases between the germline ends. The CDR3 protein is CASSGRDSYTDTQYF. DNA of the CDR3: TGTGCCAGCAGCGGCCGGGACTCTTACACAGATACGCAGTATTTT.

The V call is TRBV18, the J call TRBJ1-1; the D gene is possibly TRBD1 (5 bases). This CDR3 has 12 residues. From germline, CDR1 is KGHSH and CDR2 LQKENI. V was pared by 1 base and J by 5 bases, with 5 bases between. The CDR3 reads CASSPQGTEAFF. CDR3 bases: TGTGCCAGCTCACCACAGGGGACTGAAGCTTTCTTT.

V gene TRBV11-2 combines with J gene TRBJ2-2; 7 bases agree with TRBD1. Germline values: CDR1 SGHAT, CDR2 FQNNGV. The CDR3 runs to 16 residues. The junction had 6 bases not matched to a gene; V was cut back by 4 bases and J by 1 base. The CDR3 bases are TGTGCCAGCAGCTACCGAGGGGGCCTGAACACCGGGGAGCTGTTTTTT. Its translation: CASSYRGGLNTGELFF.

The chain has TRBV27 and TRBJ2-1; maybe TRBD2 (5 bases). Germline CDR1 reads MNHEY; CDR2 reads SMNVEV (reference sequence). This CDR3 has 13 residues. V lost 7 bases, J lost 0 bases, and 7 bases lay in between. The CDR3 region is CASMDFSYNEQFF. In DNA form, the CDR3 reads TGTGCCAGCATGGACTTCTCCTACAATGAGCAGTTCTTC.

The chain has TRBV2 and TRBJ1-5; weak D call: TRBD1 (6 bases). The CDR3 runs to 14 residues. Trimming cost V 3 bases and J 1 base, with 7 bases left between them. CDR1 is SNHLY, CDR2 FYNNEI, per germline. The CDR3 spells CASSEGQSNQPQHF. The DNA of the CDR3 is TGTGCCAGCAGTGAGGGACAAAGCAATCAGCCCCAGCATTTT.

The chain combines TRBV19 with TRBJ2-1; 11 bases line up with TRBD1. CDR3 size: 15 residues. V shed 4 bases and J 7 bases; nucleotides not matched to a gene: 6. Germline CDR1 is LNHDA and CDR2 is SQIVND (reference sequence). CDR3 in DNA: TGTGCCAGTAGTAACGGACAGGGGGCTGGGAATGAGCAGTTCTTC. Translation: CASSNGQGAGNEQFF. The entire variable domain, with the rest obtained from reference TRBV19 and TRBJ2-1, is as follows: DGGITQSPKYLFRKEGQNVTLSCEQNLNHDAMYWYRQDPGQGLRLIYYSQIVNDFQKGDIAEGYSVSREKKESFPLTVTSAQKNPTAFYLCASSNGQGAGNEQFFGPGTRLTVL.

CDR3 sequence reads: CASSPADQGSTDTQYF. CDR3 DNA: TGTGCCAGCAGTCCCGCAGACCAGGGGAGCACAGATACGCAGTATTTT. The chain carries TRBV28 and TRBJ2-3; D possibly corresponds to TRBD1 (6 bases). With 5 bases removed from V and 0 bases from J, the gap between germline ends came to 15 bases. The germline gives CDR1 MDHEN, CDR2 SYDVKM. This CDR3 is 16 amino acids long.

V and J are TRBV10-3 and TRBJ1-1; TRBD1 agrees at 7 bases. The CDR3 is 13 amino acids. Per the germline V gene, CDR1 is ENHRY and CDR2 is SYGVKD. After removal of 11 bases from V and 5 bases from J, the junction contained 11 bases not matched to a gene. CDR3 coding DNA: TGTGCCCAAAGACAGGGCCTCTTGACTGAAGCTTTCTTT. Translation gives CAQRQGLLTEAFF.

CDR3 sequence: CAWSKPGQDSGNTIYF. For the CDR3, the DNA is TGTGCCTGGAGCAAACCGGGACAGGACTCTGGAAACACCATATATTTT. The rearrangement joins TRBV30 to TRBJ1-3, with 8 bases fitting TRBD1. The trim removed 3 bases at V and 0 bases at J, leaving 7 bases unmatched. There are 16 residues in the CDR3. CDR1 and CDR2 (germline): GTSNPN, SVGIG (reference sequence).

The chain joins TRBV4-2 to TRBJ1-1; possible D gene TRBD1, 5 bases. The CDR3 is made up of 18 amino acids. Germline V gene lookup returns CDR1 LGHNA and CDR2 YNFKEQ. Trimming pared 0 bases from V and 1 base from J, leaving 18 bases between. The CDR3 nucleotides read TGTGCCAGCAGCCAAGATCAAAGAGTCAGGGTGGGGAACACTGAAGCTTTCTTT. Translated, it gives CASSQDQRVRVGNTEAFF.

The chain employs TRBV28 and TRBJ1-1; D possibly corresponds to TRBD1 (5 bases). Trimming pared 5 bases from V and 3 bases from J, leaving 16 bases between. CDR1 and CDR2 (germline): MDHEN, SYDVKM. The CDR3 loop spans 15 amino acids. The CDR3 loop is CASSPPPPGHTEAFF. The CDR3 bases are TGTGCCAGCAGTCCGCCCCCCCCAGGGCACACTGAAGCTTTCTTT.

The J gene is TRBJ2-1, the V gene TRBV11-2; D is perhaps TRBD2 (6 bases). V lost 3 bases and J 1 base, leaving 10 bases between the germline ends. Germline assignment: CDR1 SGHAT and CDR2 FQNNGV. This CDR3 contains 15 residues. The chain's CDR3 is CASSFGRGSYNEQFF. Written as DNA, the CDR3 is TGTGCCAGCAGCTTCGGGCGGGGATCCTACAATGAGCAGTTCTTC. The whole variable domain, remainder taken from reference TRBV11-2 and TRBJ2-1, is EAGVAQSPRYKIIEKRQSVAFWCNPISGHATLYWYQQILGQGPKLLIQFQNNGVVDDSQLPKDRFSAERLKGVDSTLKIQPAKLEDSAVYLCASSFGRGSYNEQFFGPGTRLTVL.

The chain couples TRBV7-2 to TRBJ1-6; D is ambiguous. This CDR3 has 16 residues. Per germline, CDR1 SGHTA and CDR2 FQGNSA. Trimming pared 1 base from V and 7 bases from J, leaving 14 bases between. The CDR3 DNA reads TGTGCCAGCAGCTTAGGATATAGAGGGCGCAATTCACCCCTCCACTTT. Its protein is CASSLGYRGRNSPLHF.

The CDR3 is CASGGALGEYGYTF. CDR3 bases: TGTGCCAGCGGGGGGGCGCTTGGGGAGTATGGCTACACCTTC. The chain employs TRBV27 and TRBJ1-2, with TRBD1 as a possible D gene (6 bases). CDR3 size: 14 residues. With 8 bases removed from V and 5 bases from J, the gap between germline ends came to 18 bases. Germline values: CDR1 MNHEY, CDR2 SMNVEV (reference sequence).

This clone has a single count. The chain recombines TRBV5-4 with TRBJ2-5; TRBD2 matches 9 bases. CDR1 is SGHNT, CDR2 YYREEE, per germline (reference sequence). With V trimmed by 5 bases and J by 5 bases, 16 bases remained unmatched. The CDR3 length is 17 residues. The CDR3 region has the DNA TGTGCCAGCAGACGGGACCTCGGGGCGGGAGGGCCGGAGACCCAGTACTTC. Translating gives CASRRDLGAGGPETQYF.

CDR3 in amino acids: CASSLGGTGSYNEQFF. In nucleotides, the CDR3 is TGTGCCAGCAGCTTAGGAGGGACAGGGTCCTACAATGAGCAGTTCTTC. The chain carries TRBV7-2 and TRBJ2-1; TRBD1 aligns across 9 bases. V shed 1 base and J 1 base; nucleotides not matched to a gene: 2. Germline CDR1 and CDR2: SGHTA and FQGNSA. CDR3 size: 16 residues.